The clone carrying this T cell receptor beta chain appeared once. Its antigen is undetermined. A second roughly 6 to 12 cycle PCR used barcoded and J-beta primers. Using its own MiXCR run on the 5' RACE reads, TCRdb lists one record per CDR3 protein. The sample holds about 830,000 distinct CDR3 sequences; 58% are singletons and the top ten take roughly 22%. The data are from a study of blood T cells in healthy people across ages. Study-level findings and limits: The donors' CMV status was not determined, possibly confounding changes in expanded clonotypes.

Germline V gene sequence: CDR1 SGHTA, CDR2 FQGNSA. The CDR3 is 15 amino acids. V gave up 1 base and J gave up 2 bases; unmatched junction bases: 3. The genes are TRBV7-2 and TRBJ2-7; 9 bases map to TRBD2. This TCR came from a man aged 25-40 years in good health. Sequencing input: blood. CDR3 sequence (DNA): TGTGCCAGCAGCTTAGTGCGGGGGGGAGCCTACGAGCAGTACTTC. Amino acid sequence: CASSLVRGGAYEQYF.